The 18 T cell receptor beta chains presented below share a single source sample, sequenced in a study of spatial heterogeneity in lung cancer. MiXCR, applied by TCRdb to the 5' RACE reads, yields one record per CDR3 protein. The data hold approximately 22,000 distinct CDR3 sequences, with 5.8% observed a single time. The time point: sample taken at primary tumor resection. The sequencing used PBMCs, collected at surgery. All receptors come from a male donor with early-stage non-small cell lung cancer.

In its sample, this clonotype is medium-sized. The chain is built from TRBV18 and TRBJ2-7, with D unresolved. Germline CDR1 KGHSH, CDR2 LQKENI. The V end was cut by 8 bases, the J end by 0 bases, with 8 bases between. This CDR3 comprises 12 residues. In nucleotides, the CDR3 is TGTGCCAGCAGTCCTAGCTCCTACGAGCAGTACTTC. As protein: CASSPSSYEQYF.

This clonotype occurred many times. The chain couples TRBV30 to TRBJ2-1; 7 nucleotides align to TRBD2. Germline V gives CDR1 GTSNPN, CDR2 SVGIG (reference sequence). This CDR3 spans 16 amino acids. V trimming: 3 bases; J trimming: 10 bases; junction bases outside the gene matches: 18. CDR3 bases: TGTGCCTGGAGCCGCCATAGGGGTGCGGCGGGGGAAGAGCAGTTCTTC. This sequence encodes CAWSRHRGAAGEEQFF.

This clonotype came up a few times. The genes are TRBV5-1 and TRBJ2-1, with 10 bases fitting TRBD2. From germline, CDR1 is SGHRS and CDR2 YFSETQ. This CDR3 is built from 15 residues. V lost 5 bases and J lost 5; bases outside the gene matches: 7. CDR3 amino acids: CASRPTSGINNEQFF. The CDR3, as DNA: TGCGCCAGCAGACCAACTAGCGGGATAAACAATGAGCAGTTCTTC.

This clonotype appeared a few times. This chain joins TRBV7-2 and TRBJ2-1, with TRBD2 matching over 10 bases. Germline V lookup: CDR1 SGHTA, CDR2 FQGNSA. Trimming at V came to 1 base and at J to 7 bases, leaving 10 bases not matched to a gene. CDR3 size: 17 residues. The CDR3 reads CASSLVPLAGVGNEQFF. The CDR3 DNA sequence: TGTGCCAGCAGCTTAGTCCCCCTAGCGGGAGTGGGGAATGAGCAGTTCTTC.

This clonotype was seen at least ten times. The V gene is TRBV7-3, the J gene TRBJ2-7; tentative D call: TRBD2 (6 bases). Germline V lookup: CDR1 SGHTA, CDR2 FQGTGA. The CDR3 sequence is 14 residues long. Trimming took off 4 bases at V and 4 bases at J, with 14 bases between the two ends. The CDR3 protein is CASSSQGGGYEQYF. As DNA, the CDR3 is TGTGCCAGCAGCTCGCAGGGAGGTGGTTACGAGCAGTACTTC. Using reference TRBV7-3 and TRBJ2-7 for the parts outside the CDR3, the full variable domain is GAGVSQTPSNKVTEKGKYVELRCDPISGHTALYWYRQSLGQGPEFLIYFQGTGAADDSGLPNDRFFAVRPEGSVSTLKIQRTERGDSAVYLCASSSQGGGYEQYFGPGTRLTVT.

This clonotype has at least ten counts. The CDR3 sequence: CASSLGRGLPNSPLHF. The CDR3 nucleotides read TGTGCCAGCAGCCTCGGGAGAGGGCTACCTAATTCACCCCTCCACTTT. The chain links TRBV7-2 to TRBJ1-6; D not resolved. The CDR3 has 16 amino acids. Germline lookup yields CDR1 SGHTA and CDR2 FQGNSA. The ends were cut back, 5 bases at V and 6 bases at J, with 17 bases in the middle.

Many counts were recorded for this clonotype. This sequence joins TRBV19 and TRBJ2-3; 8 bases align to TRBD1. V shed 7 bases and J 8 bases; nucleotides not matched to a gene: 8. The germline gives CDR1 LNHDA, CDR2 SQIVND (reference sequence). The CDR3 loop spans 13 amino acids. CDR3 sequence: CASTNDRGGTQYF. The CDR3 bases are TGTGCCAGTACCAATGACAGGGGAGGTACGCAGTATTTT.

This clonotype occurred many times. CDR3 bases: TGTGCCTGGACCGCGGGTGTTTACACCGGGGAGCTGTTTTTT. This sequence encodes CAWTAGVYTGELFF. This sequence joins TRBV30 and TRBJ2-2; the D gene is possibly TRBD2 (5 bases). The CDR3 has 14 amino acids. The germline V gene has CDR1 GTSNPN and CDR2 SVGIG (reference sequence). V gave up 4 bases and J gave up 3 bases, with 12 bases separating them.

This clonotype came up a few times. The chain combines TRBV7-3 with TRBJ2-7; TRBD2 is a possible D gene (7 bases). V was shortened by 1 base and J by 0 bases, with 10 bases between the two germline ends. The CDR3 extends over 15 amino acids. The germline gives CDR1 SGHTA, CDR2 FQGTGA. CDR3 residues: CASSLSGGSSYEQYF. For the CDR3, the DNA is TGTGCCAGCAGCTTAAGCGGGGGCTCCTCCTACGAGCAGTACTTC.

The CDR3 DNA reads TGTGCCACCAGTACGCCTAGTGGGGGCGTAGAGACCCAGTACTTC. Translated: CATSTPSGGVETQYF. The chain uses TRBV24-1 and TRBJ2-5, with a weak D call TRBD1 (6 bases). Deletions cut 6 bases from V and 4 bases from J, with 17 bases between. Germline assignment: CDR1 KGHDR and CDR2 SFDVKD. This CDR3 has 15 amino acids.

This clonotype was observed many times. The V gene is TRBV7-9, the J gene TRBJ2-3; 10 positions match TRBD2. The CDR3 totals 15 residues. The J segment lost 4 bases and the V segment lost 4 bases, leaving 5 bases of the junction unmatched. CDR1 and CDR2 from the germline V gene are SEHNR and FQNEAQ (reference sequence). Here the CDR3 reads CASSSGLAGADTQYF. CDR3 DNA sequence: TGTGCCAGCAGCTCCGGGCTAGCGGGGGCAGATACGCAGTATTTT.

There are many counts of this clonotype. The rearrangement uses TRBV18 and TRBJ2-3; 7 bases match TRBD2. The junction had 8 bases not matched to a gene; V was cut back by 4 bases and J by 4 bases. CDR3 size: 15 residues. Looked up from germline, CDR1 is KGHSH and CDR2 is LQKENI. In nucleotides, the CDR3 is TGTGCCAGCTCACGTACTGGCGGGAGACCAGATACGCAGTATTTT. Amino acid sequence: CASSRTGGRPDTQYF.

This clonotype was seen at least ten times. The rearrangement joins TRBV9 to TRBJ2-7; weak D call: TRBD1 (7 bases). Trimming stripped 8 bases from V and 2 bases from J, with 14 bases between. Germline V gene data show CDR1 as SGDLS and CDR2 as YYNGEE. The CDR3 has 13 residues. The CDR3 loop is CASGRGTAYEQYF. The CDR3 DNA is TGTGCCAGTGGACGGGGGACAGCCTACGAGCAGTACTTC.

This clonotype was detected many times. This CDR3 reads CASSLAGGQYLGYTF. Written as DNA, the CDR3 is TGTGCCAGCAGCTTAGCAGGGGGCCAATATTTAGGCTACACCTTC. This rearrangement joins TRBV7-2 to TRBJ1-2; 7 bases are a match to TRBD1. The CDR3 length is 15 residues. Germline V gives CDR1 SGHTA, CDR2 FQGNSA. V dropped 0 bases and J dropped 8; count of bases not matched to a gene: 9.

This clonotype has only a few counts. The CDR3 region is CASSQGGRGTVRFGETQYF. The CDR3 DNA follows: TGTGCCAGCAGCCAGGGGGGTCGGGGGACGGTACGTTTCGGAGAGACCCAGTACTTC. V usage is TRBV3-1 and J usage is TRBJ2-5, with D maybe TRBD2 (6 bases). This CDR3 comprises 19 residues. Trimming took off 3 bases at V and 4 bases at J, with 27 bases between the two ends. Germline CDR1 LGHDT, CDR2 YNNKEL (reference sequence).

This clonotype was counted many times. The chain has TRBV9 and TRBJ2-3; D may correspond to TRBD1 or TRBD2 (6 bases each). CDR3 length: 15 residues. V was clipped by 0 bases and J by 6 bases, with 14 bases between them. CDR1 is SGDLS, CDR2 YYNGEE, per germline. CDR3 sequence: CASSVEVGGPDTQYF. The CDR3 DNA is TGTGCCAGCAGCGTAGAAGTGGGGGGCCCCGATACGCAGTATTTT. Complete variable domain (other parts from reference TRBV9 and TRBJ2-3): DSGVTQTPKHLITATGQRVTLRCSPRSGDLSVYWYQQSLDQGLQFLIQYYNGEERAKGNILERFSAQQFPDLHSELNLSSLELGDSALYFCASSVEVGGPDTQYFGPGTRLTVL.

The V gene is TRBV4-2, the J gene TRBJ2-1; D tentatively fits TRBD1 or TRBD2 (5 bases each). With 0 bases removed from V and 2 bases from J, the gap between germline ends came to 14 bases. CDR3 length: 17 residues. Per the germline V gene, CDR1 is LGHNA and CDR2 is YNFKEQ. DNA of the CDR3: TGTGCCAGCAGCCAAGACGCCGGGACCCCCGCCTACAATGAGCAGTTCTTC. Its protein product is CASSQDAGTPAYNEQFF.

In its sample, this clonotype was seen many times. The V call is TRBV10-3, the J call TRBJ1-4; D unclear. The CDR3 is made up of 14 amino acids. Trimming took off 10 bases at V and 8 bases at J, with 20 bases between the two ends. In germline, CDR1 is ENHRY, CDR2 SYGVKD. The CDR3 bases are TGTGCCACCCGGGTAGAGAAGGGTGAGGAAAAACTGTTTTTT. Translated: CATRVEKGEEKLFF.